In its sample, the clone carrying this T cell receptor beta chain was seen a few times. In the library, unique molecular identifiers were attached to individual cDNA molecules. TCRdb recomputed calls from the RACE reads with MiXCR, one row per CDR3 protein. The sample holds roughly 380,000 distinct CDR3 sequences; roughly 6% are singletons and the top ten take roughly 5.4%. Time point noted: patch test 2, 6 weeks after DPC sensitization. The sample's treatment: therapeutic diphenylcyclopropenone sensitization with weekly scalp DPC. J gave up 2 bases and V 8 bases, and 9 bases lay outside the gene matches. The length of the CDR3 is 14 residues. CDR1 and CDR2 from the germline V gene are SGHTA and FQGNSA. These data originate in a study of human T cells and chemical hapten exposure.

The sequenced sample was whole blood, obtained in connection with sensitization to the hapten diphenylcyclopropenone (DPC). V is TRBV7-2 and J is TRBJ2-7; TRBD2 aligns across 7 bases. This TCR was sampled from a woman younger than 30 with alopecia areata. Some clones in this sample may be carry-over from other donors' samples. The DNA for the CDR3 is TGTGCCAGCGGCCGGAACCGGGGGGCCTACGAGCAGTACTTC. Translated: CASGRNRGAYEQYF.